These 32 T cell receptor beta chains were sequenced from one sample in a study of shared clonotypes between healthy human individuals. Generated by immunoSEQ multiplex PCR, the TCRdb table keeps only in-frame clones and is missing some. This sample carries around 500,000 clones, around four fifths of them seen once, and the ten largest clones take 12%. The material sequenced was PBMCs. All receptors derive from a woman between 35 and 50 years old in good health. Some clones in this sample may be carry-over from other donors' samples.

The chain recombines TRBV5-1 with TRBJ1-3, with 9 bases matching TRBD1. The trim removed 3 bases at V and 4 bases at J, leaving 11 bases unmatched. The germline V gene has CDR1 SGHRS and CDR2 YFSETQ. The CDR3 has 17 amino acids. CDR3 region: CASSWDPGTGTGNTIYF. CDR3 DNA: TGCGCCAGCAGCTGGGACCCCGGGACAGGGACCGGAAACACCATATATTTT.

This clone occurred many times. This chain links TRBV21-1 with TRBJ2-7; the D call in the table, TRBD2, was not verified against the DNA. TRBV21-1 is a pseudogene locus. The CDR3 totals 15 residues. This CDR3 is CASSKVDLVTYEQYF. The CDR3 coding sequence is TGTGCCAGCAGCAAAGTTGACCTAGTCACCTACGAGCAGTACTTC.

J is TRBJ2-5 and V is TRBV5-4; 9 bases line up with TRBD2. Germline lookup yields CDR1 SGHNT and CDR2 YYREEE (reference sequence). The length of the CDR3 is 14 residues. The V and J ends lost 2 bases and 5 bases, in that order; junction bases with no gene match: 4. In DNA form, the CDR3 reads TGTGCCAGCAGCTTTAGCGGGAGTTGGGAGACCCAGTACTTC. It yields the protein CASSFSGSWETQYF.

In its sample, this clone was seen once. CDR3 region: CASSLLKGENTGELFF. The CDR3 nucleotides are TGTGCCAGCAGCTTATTAAAAGGGGAGAACACCGGGGAGCTGTTTTTT. V gene TRBV13 combines with J gene TRBJ2-2; D is possibly TRBD1 (5 bases). The CDR3 consists of 16 residues. Germline CDR1 is PRHDT and CDR2 is FYEKMQ (reference sequence). Trimming took off 2 bases at V and 1 base at J, with 11 bases between the two ends.

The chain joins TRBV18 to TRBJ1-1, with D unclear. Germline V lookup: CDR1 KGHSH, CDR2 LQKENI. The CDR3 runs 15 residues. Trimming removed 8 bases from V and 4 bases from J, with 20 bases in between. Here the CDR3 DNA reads TGTGCCAGCACCCGGGATAGCGCCTTAGGCACTGAAGCTTTCTTT. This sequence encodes CASTRDSALGTEAFF.

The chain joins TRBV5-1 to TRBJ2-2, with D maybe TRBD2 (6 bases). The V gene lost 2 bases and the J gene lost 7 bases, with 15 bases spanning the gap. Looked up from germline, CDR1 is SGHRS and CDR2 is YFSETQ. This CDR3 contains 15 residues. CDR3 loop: CASSFRDSGNGELFF. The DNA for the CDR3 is TGCGCCAGCAGCTTCCGGGACTCGGGCAACGGGGAGCTGTTTTTT.

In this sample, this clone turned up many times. The CDR3 nucleotides read TGTGCCAGTAGTATTGACCCGGGACTGCTGTCGGGGGAGCTGTTTTTT. Amino acid sequence: CASSIDPGLLSGELFF. This chain connects TRBV19 to TRBJ2-2; TRBD2 might be the D (6 bases). V lost 3 bases, J lost 8 bases, and 19 bases lay in between. CDR1 and CDR2 from the germline V gene are LNHDA and SQIVND (reference sequence). CDR3 size: 16 residues.

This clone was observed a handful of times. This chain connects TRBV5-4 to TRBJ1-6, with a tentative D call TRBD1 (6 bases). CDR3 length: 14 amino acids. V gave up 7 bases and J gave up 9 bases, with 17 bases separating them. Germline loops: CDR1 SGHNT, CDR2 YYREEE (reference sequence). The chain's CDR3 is CASSVGRGSSPLHF. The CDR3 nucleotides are TGTGCCAGCTCTGTGGGCAGGGGATCTTCACCCCTCCACTTT.

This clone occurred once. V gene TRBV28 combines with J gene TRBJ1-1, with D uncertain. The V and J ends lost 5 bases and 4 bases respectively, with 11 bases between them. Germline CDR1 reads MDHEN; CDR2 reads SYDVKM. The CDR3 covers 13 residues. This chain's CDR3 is CASSPGGRTEAFF. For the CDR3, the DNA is TGTGCCAGCAGTCCCGGCGGCCGCACTGAAGCTTTCTTT.

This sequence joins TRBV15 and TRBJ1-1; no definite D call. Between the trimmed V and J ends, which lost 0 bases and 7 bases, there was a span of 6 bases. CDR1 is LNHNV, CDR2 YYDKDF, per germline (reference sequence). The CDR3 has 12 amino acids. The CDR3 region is CATSRDTLEAFF. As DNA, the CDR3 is TGTGCCACCAGCAGAGATACGCTTGAAGCTTTCTTT.

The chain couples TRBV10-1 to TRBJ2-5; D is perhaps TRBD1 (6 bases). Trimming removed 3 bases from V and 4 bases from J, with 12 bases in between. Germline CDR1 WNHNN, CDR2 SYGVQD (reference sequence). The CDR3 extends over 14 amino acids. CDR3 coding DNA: TGCGCCAGCAGTGACTCGGACAGCAGAGAGACCCAGTACTTC. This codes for CASSDSDSRETQYF.

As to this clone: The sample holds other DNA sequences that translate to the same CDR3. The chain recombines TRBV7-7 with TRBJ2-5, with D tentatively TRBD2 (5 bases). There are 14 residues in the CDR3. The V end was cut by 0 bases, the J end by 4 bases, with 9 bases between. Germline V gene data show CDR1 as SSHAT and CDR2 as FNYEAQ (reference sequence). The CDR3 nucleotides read TGTGCCAGCAGCTTAGCGGGAGTAGGAGAGACCCAGTACTTC. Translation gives CASSLAGVGETQYF. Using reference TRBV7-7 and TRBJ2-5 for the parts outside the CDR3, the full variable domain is GAGVSQSPRYKVTKRGQDVTLRCDPISSHATLYWYQQALGQGPEFLTYFNYEAQPDKSGLPSDRFSAERPEGSISTLTIQRTEQRDSAMYRCASSLAGVGETQYFGPGTRLLVL.

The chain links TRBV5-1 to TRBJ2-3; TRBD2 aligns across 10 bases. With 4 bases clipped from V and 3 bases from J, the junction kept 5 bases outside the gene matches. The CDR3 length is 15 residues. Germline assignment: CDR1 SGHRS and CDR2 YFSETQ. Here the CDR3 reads CASSTGLAVTDTQYF. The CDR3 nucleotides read TGCGCCAGCAGCACCGGACTAGCGGTTACAGATACGCAGTATTTT.

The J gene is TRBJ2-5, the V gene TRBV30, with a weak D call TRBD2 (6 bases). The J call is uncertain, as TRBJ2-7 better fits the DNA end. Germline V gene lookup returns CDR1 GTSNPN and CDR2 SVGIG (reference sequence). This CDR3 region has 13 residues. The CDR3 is CAWGLEGSYEQYF. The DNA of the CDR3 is TGTGCCTGGGGCTTGGAGGGCTCCTACGAGCAGTACTTC.

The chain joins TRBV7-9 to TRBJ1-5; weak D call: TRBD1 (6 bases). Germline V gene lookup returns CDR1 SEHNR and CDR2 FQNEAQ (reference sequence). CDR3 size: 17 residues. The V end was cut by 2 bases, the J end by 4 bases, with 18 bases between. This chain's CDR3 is CASSLTYRDDGNQPQHF. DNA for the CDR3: TGTGCCAGCAGCTTAACCTACAGGGATGATGGGAATCAGCCCCAGCATTTT.

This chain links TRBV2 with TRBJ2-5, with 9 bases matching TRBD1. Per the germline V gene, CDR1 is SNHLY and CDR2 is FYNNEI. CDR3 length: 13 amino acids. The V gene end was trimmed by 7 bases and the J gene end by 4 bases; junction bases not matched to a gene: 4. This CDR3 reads CASNQGQGETQYF. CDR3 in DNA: TGTGCCAGCAACCAGGGACAGGGAGAGACCCAGTACTTC.

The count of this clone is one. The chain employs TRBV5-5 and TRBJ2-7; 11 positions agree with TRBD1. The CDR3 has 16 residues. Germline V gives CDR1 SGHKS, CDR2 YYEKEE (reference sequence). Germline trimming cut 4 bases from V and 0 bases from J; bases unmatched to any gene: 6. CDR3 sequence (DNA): TGTGCCAGCAGCCGCCGGGGGACAGGGGGCTCCTACGAGCAGTACTTC. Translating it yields CASSRRGTGGSYEQYF. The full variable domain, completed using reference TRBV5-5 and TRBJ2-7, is DAGVTQSPTHLIKTRGQQVTLRCSPISGHKSVSWYQQVLGQGPQFIFQYYEKEERGRGNFPDRFSARQFPNYSSELNVNALLLGDSALYLCASSRRGTGGSYEQYFGPGTRLTVT.

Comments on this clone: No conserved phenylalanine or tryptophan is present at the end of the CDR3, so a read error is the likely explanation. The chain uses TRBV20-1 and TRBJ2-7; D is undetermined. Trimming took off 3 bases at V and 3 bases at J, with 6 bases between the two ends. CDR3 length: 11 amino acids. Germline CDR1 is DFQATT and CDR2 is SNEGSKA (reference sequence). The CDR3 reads CSASRNYEQYL. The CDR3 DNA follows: TGCAGTGCTAGTAGAAACTACGAGCAGTACTTA.

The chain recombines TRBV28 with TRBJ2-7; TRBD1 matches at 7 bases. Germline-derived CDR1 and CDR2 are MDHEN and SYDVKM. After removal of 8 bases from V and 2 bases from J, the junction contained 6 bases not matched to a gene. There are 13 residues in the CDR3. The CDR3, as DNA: TGTGCCAGCGGGGGACAGACCCCCTACGAGCAGTACTTC. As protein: CASGGQTPYEQYF.

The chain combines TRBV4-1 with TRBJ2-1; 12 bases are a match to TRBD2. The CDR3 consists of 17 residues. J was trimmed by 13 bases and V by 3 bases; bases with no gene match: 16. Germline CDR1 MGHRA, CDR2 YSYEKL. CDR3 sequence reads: CASSQARGFGLAGPQFF. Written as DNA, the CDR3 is TGCGCCAGCAGCCAGGCTAGGGGGTTTGGACTAGCGGGGCCCCAGTTCTTC.

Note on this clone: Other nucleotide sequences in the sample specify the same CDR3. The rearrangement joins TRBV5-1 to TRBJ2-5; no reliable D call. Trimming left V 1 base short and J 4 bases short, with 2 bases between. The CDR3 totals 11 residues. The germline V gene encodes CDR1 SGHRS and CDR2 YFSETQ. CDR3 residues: CASSLLETQYF. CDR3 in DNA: TGCGCCAGCAGCTTGTTAGAGACCCAGTACTTC. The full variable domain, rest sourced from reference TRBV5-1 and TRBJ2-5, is KAGVTQTPRYLIKTRGQQVTLSCSPISGHRSVSWYQQTPGQGLQFLFEYFSETQRNKGNFPGRFSGRQFSNSRSEMNVSTLELGDSALYLCASSLLETQYFGPGTRLLVL.

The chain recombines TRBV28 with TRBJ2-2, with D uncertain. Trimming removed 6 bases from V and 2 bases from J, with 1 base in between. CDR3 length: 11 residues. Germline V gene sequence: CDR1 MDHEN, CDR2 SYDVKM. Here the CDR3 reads CASRNTGELFF. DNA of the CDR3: TGTGCCAGCAGAAACACCGGGGAGCTGTTTTTT.

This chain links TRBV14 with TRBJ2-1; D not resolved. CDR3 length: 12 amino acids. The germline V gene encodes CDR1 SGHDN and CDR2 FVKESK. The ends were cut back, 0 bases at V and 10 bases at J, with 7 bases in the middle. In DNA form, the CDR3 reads TGTGCCAGCAGCCAAGACAACCCCGAGCAGTTCTTC. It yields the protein CASSQDNPEQFF.

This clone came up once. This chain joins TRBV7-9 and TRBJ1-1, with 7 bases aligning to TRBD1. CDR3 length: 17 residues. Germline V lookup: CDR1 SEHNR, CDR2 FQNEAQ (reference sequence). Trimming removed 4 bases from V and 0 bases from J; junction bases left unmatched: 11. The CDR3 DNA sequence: TGTGCCAGCAGCTCAAAGATAGGACAGGACATGAACACTGAAGCTTTCTTT. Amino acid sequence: CASSSKIGQDMNTEAFF. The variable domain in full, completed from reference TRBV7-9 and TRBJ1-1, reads DTGVSQNPRHKITKRGQNVTFRCDPISEHNRLYWYRQTLGQGPEFLTYFQNEAQLEKSRLLSDRFSAERPKGSFSTLEIQRTEQGDSAMYLCASSSKIGQDMNTEAFFGQGTRLTVV.

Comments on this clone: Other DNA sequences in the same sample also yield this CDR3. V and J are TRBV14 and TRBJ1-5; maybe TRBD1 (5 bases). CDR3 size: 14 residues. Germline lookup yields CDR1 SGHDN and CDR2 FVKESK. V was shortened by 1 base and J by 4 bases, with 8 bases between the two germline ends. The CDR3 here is CASSQGGGNQPQHF. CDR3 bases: TGTGCCAGCAGCCAAGGGGGGGGGAATCAGCCCCAGCATTTT.

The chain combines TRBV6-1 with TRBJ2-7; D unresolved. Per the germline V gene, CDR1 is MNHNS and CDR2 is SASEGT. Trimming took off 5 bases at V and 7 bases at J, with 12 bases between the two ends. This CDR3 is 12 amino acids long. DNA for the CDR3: TGTGCCAGCAGTCCTCCCCCGTGGGAGCAGTACTTC. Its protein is CASSPPPWEQYF.

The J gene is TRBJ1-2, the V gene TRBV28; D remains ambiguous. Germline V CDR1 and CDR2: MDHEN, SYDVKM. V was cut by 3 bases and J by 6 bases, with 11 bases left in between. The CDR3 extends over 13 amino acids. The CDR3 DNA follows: TGTGCCAGCAGTTTCCCACCTGGCAATGGCTACACCTTC. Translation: CASSFPPGNGYTF.

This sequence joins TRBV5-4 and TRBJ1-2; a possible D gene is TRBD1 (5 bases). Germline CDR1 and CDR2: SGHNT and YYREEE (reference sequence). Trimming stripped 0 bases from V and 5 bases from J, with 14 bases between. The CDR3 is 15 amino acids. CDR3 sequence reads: CASSLASRARYGYTF. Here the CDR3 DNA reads TGTGCCAGCAGCTTGGCTAGCAGGGCTAGATATGGCTACACCTTC.

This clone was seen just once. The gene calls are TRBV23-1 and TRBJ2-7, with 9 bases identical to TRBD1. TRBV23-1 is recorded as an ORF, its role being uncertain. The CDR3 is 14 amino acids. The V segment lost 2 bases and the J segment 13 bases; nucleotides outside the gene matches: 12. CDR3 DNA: TGCGCCAGCAGTCAAAGGGACAGGGCTCTGGGGTTTTACTTC. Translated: CASSQRDRALGFYF.

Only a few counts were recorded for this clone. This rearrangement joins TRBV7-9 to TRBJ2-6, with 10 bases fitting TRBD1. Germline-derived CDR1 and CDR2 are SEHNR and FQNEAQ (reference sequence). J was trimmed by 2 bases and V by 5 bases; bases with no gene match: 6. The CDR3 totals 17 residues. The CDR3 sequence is CASSPPGQGTGANVLTF. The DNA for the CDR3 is TGTGCCAGCAGCCCCCCGGGACAGGGGACTGGGGCCAACGTCCTGACTTTC.

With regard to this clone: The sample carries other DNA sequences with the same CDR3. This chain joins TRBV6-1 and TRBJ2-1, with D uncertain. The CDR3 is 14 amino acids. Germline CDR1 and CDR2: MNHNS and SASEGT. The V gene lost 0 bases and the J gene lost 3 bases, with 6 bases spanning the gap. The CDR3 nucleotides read TGTGCCAGCAGTGAAGCGGGCGGCTACAATGAGCAGTTCTTC. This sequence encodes CASSEAGGYNEQFF.

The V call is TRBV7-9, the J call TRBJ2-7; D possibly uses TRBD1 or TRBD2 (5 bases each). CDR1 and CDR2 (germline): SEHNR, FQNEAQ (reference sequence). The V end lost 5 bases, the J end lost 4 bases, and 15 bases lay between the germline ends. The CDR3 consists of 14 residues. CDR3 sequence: CASSASGTPYEQYF. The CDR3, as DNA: TGTGCCAGCAGCGCCTCCGGGACCCCTTACGAGCAGTACTTC.